The subject of this entry is one TCR beta chain. The antigen is undetermined. V gave up 7 bases and J gave up 3 bases; unmatched junction bases: 9. The germline gives CDR1 MNHNS, CDR2 SASEGT. The CDR3 spans 14 residues. These data belong to a study of blood T cells in healthy people across ages. Then a second PCR, running roughly 7 to 11 cycles, was carried out with a sample-barcoded 5' primer and a J-beta primer mix. Per sample, CDR3-containing paired-end reads numbered at least 2.5 million. Each CDR3 protein is one row after TCRdb ran MiXCR on the 5' RACE reads. The top ten clones hold 40% to 50% of a sample with 700,000 to 850,000 distinct CDR3 sequences, 53% of them seen once. Extractions gave at least 5 micrograms of total RNA per sample. Study-wide results and limits: Naive CD4+ cells and diversity were both higher in long-lived donors than in aged donors. For the donors, CMV status was unknown and possibly confounded expanded clonotype changes.

The clonotype originates from an elderly man in good health. V and J are TRBV6-1 and TRBJ2-7, with 7 bases fitting TRBD1. The sample was blood. CDR3 coding DNA: TGTGCCAGCAAGACCCAGACAGGGCACTACGAGCAGTACTTC. Its translation is CASKTQTGHYEQYF.